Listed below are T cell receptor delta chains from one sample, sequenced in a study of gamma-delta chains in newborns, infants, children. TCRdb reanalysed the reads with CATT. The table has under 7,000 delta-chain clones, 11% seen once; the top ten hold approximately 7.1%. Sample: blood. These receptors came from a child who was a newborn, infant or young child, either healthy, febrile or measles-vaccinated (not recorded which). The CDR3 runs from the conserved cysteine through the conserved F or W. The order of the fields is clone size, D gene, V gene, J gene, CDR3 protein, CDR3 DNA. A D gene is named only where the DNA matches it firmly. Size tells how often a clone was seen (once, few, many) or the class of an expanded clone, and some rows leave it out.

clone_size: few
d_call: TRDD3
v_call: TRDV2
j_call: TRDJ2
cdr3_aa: CACDTLGDRETAQLFF
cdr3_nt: TGTGCCTGTGACACATTGGGGGATAGGGAGACAGCACAACTCTTCTTT

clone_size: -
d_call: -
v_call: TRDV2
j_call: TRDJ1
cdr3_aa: CACDTVGVQRYTDKLIF
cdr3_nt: TGTGCCTGTGACACCGTTGGTGTTCAGCGGTACACCGATAAACTCATCTTT

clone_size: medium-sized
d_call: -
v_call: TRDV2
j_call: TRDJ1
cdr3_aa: CACDTVSDTDKLIF
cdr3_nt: TGTGCCTGTGACACCGTGAGTGACACCGATAAACTCATCTTT

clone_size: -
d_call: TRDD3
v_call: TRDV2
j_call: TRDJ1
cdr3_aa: CACDTLEVGDTVADKLIF
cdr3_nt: TGTGCCTGTGACACCCTTGAGGTGGGGGATACGGTGGCCGATAAACTCATCTTT

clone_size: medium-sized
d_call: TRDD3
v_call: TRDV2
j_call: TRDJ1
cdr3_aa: CACDFLGDQADKLIF
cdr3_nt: TGTGCCTGTGACTTTCTGGGGGATCAGGCCGATAAACTCATCTTT

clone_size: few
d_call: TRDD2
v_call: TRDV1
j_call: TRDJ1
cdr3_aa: CALLTPSYRVGGVRTDKLIF
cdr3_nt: TGTGCTCTTCTCACCCCTTCCTACCGTGTGGGGGGGGTTCGAACCGATAAACTCATCTTT

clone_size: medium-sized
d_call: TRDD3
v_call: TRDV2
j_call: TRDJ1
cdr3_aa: CACDTLLGDTRTDKLIF
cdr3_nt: TGTGCCTGTGACACCCTACTGGGGGATACGAGGACCGATAAACTCATCTTT

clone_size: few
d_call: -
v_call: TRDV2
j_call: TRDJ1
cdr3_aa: CACDNVDSTDKLIF
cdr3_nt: TGTGCCTGTGACAATGTGGATAGCACCGATAAACTCATCTTT

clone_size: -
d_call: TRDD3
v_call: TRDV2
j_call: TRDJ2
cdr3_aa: CACDTVGDLTAQLFF
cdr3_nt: TGTGCCTGTGACACCGTGGGGGATTTGACAGCGCAACTCTTCTTT

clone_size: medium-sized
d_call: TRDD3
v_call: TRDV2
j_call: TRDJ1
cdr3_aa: CACDTPGWGISVPSTDKLIF
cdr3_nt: TGTGCCTGTGACACCCCGGGTTGGGGGATCTCCGTGCCCTCCACCGATAAACTCATCTTT

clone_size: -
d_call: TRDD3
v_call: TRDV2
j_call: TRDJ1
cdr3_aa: CACDPLRTGGTHTDKLIF
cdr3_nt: TGTGCCTGTGACCCCCTCCGTACTGGGGGAACCCACACCGATAAACTCATCTTT

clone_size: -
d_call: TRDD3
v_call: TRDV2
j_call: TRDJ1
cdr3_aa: CACDGLLGDYSLTDKLIF
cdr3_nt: TGTGCCTGTGACGGTTTACTGGGGGATTACTCGCTCACCGATAAACTCATCTTT

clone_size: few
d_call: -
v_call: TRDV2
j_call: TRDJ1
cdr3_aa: CACGTLTGGPRRTDKLIF
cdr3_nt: TGTGCCTGTGGCACGCTGACCGGGGGACCCCGTAGGACCGATAAACTCATCTTT

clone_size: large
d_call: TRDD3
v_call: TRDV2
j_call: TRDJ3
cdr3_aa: CACDSTGGYSWDTRQMFF
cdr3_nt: TGTGCCTGTGACAGTACTGGGGGATACTCCTGGGACACCCGACAGATGTTTTTC

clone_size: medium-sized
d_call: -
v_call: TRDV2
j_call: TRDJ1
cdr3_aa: CACDTLLGKADKLIF
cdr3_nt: TGTGCCTGTGACACACTTCTGGGGAAGGCCGATAAACTCATCTTT

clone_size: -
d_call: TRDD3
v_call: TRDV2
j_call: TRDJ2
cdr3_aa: CACDEVLGDTSALTAQLFF
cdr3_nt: TGTGCCTGTGACGAAGTACTGGGGGATACCAGTGCTTTGACAGCACAACTCTTCTTT

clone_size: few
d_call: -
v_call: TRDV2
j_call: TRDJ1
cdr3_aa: CACDTVEDPKDTDKLIF
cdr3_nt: TGTGCCTGTGACACCGTTGAGGACCCAAAAGACACCGATAAACTCATCTTT

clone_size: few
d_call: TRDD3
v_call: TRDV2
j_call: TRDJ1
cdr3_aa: CACDTWGIDDKLIF
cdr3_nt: TGTGCCTGTGACACCTGGGGGATTGACGATAAACTCATCTTT

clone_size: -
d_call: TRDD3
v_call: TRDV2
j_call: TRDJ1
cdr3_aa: CACDPWSGGGYQEATDKLIF
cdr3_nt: TGTGCCTGTGACCCCTGGTCGGGTGGGGGATACCAAGAAGCGACCGATAAACTCATCTTT

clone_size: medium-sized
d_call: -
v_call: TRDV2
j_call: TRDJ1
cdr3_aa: CACDPAPASYTDKLIF
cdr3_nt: TGTGCCTGTGACCCAGCCCCCGCTTCGTACACCGATAAACTCATCTTT

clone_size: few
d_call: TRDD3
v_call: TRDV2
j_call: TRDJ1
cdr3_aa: CACDTVWLGDTDKLIF
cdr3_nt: TGTGCCTGTGACACCGTATGGCTGGGGGACACCGATAAACTCATCTTT

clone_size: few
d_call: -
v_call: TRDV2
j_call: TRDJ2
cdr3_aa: CACDPLREEGQLFF
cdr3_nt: TGTGCCTGTGATCCACTACGAGAGGAGGGACAACTCTTCTTT

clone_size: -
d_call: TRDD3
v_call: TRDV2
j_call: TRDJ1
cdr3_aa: CACDTVVLGDTRDSYTDKLIF
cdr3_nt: TGTGCCTGTGACACCGTGGTACTGGGGGATACGCGGGATTCGTACACCGATAAACTCATCTTT

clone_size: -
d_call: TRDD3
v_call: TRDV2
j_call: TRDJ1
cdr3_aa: CACDTVGLGDTDKLIF
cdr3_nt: TGTGCCTGTGACACCGTGGGACTGGGGGATACCGATAAACTCATCTTT

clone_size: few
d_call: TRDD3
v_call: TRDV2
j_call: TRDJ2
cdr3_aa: CACDLLGDGDLTAQLFF
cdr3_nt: TGTGCCTGTGACCTACTGGGGGATGGGGATTTGACAGCACAACTCTTCTTT

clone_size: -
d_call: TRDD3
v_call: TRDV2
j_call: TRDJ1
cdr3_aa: CACDRLGDSDKLIF
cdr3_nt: TGTGCCTGTGATCGACTGGGGGATTCCGATAAACTTATCTTT

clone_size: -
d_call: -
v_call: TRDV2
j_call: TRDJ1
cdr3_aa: CACDTVGADKTDKLIF
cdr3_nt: TGTGCCTGTGACACCGTTGGGGCCGATAAGACCGATAAACTCATCTTT

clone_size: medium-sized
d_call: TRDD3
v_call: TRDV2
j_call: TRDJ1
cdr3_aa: CACDTVPLLGDNTDKLIF
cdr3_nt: TGTGCCTGTGACACCGTACCTTTACTGGGGGATAACACCGATAAACTCATCTTT

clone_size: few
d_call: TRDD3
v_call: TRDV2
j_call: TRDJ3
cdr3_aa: CACDTGGYSSWDTRQMFF
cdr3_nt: TGTGCCTGTGACACTGGGGGATATAGCTCCTGGGACACCCGACAGATGTTTTTC

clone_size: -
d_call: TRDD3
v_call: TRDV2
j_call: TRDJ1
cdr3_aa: CACDLLGDKSTDTLIF
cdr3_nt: TGTGCCTGTGACTTACTGGGGGACAAATCCACCGATACACTCATCTTT

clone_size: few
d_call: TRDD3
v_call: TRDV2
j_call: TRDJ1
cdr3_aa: CACDTVKPLLGDYGGTDKLIF
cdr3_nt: TGTGCCTGTGACACCGTAAAGCCCCTACTGGGGGATTATGGGGGCACCGATAAACTCATCTTT

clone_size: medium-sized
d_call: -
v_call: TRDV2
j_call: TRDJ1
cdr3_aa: CACDTVGVETDKLIF
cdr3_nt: TGTGCCTGTGACACCGTTGGGGTTGAAACCGATAAACTCATCTTT

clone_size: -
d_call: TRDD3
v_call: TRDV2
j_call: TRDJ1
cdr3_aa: CACDILGDTNTDKLIF
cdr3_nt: TGTGCCTGTGACATACTGGGGGATACGAATACCGATAAACTCATCTTT

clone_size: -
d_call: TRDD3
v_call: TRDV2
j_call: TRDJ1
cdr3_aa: CACDTLGDNRSDKLIF
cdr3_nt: TGTGCCTGTGACACCCTGGGGGATAACAGGTCCGATAAACTCATCTTT

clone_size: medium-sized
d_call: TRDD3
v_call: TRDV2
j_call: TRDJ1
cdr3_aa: CACDPLGDTRWEDKLIF
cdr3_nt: TGTGCCTGTGACCCACTGGGGGATACGCGGTGGGAGGATAAACTCATCTTT

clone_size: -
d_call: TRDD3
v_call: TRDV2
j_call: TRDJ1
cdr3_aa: CACDYILGDTTDKLIF
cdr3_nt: TGTGCCTGTGACTACATACTGGGGGATACCACCGATAAACTCATCTTT

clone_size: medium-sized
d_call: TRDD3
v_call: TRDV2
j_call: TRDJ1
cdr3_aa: CACDSLLGDTGDKLIF
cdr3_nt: TGTGCCTGTGACTCCCTACTGGGGGATACGGGCGATAAACTCATCTTT

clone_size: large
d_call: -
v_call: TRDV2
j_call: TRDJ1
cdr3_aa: CACDTWGTDKLIF
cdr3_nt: TGTGCCTGTGACACCTGGGGGACCGATAAACTCATCTTT

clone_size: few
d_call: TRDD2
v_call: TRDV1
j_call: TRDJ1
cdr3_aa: CALGEQPPFLLVSGARGGLIF
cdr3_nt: TGTGCTCTTGGGGAACAGCCCCCCTTCCTACTGGTTTCGGGGGCTAGGGGGGGACTCATCTTT

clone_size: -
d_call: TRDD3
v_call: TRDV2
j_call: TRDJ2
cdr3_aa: CACDGVGDTMTAQLFF
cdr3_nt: TGTGCCTGTGACGGGGTGGGGGATACGATGACAGCACAACTCTTCTTT

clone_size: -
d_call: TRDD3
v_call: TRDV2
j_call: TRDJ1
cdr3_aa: CACDALGDTVDKLIF
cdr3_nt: TGTGCCTGTGACGCACTGGGGGATACCGTCGATAAACTCATCTTT

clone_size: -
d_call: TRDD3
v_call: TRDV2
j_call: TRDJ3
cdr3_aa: CACDPTGGYASSWDTRQMFF
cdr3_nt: TGTGCCTGTGATCCTACTGGGGGATACGCCAGCTCCTGGGACACCCGACAGATGTTTTTC

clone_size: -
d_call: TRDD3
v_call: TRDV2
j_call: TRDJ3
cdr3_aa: CACDTEWGNSWDARQMFF
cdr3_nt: TGTGCCTGTGACACCGAGTGGGGGAACTCCTGGGACGCCCGACAGATGTTCTTC

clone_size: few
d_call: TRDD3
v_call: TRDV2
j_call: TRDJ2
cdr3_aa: CACDTLGDALTAQLFF
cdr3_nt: TGTGCCTGTGACACCCTGGGGGATGCTTTGACAGCACAACTCTTCTTT

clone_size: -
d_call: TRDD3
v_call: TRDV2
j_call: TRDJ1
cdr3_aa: CACDKVGIRTDKLIF
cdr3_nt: TGTGCCTGTGACAAGGTGGGGATACGCACCGATAAACTCATCTTT

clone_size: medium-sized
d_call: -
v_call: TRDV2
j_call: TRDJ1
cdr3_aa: CACDVLGTNTDKLIF
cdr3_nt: TGTGCCTGTGACGTATTGGGTACAAACACCGATAAACTCATCTTT

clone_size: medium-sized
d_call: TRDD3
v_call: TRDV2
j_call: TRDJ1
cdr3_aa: CACDAVMGEPKLIF
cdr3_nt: TGTGCCTGTGACGCCGTGATGGGGGAACCTAAACTCATCTTT

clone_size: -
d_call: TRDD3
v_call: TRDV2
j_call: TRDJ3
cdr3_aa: CACDILGDTSWDTRQMFF
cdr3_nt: TGTGCCTGTGACATACTGGGGGATACGTCCTGGGACACCCGACAGATGTTTTTC

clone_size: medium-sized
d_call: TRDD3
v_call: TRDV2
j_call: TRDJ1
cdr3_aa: CACDVLGDMDKLIF
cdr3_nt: TGTGCCTGTGACGTACTGGGGGATATGGATAAACTCATCTTT

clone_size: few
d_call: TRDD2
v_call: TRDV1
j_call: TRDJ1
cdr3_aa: CALGGRAFLRFGDRVLIF
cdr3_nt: TGTGCTCTTGGGGGCCGAGCCTTCCTACGGTTCGGGGATAGGGTCCTCATCTTT

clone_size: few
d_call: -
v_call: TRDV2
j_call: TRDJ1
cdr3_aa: CACDTLRGEDKLIF
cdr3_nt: TGTGCCTGTGACACCCTTCGGGGTGAGGATAAACTCATCTTT

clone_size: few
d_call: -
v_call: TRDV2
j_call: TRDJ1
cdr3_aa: CACAPLGLGSSNLNTDKLIF
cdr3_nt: TGTGCCTGTGCTCCCTTGGGGCTGGGGTCTTCGAACCTTAACACCGATAAACTCATCTTT

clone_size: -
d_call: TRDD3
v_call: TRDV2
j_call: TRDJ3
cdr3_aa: CACDTGGSSWDTRQMFF
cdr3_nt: TGTGCCTGTGACACTGGGGGAAGCTCCTGGGACACCCGACAGATGTTTTTC

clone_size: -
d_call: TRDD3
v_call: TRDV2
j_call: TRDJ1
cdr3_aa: CACDTLGVALDKLIF
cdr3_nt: TGTGCCTGTGACACTCTGGGGGTAGCCCTCGATAAACTCATCTTT

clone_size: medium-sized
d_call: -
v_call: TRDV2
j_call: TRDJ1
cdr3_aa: CACDTVQGMGGDTDKLIF
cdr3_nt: TGTGCCTGTGACACCGTCCAGGGGATGGGGGGTGACACCGATAAACTCATCTTT